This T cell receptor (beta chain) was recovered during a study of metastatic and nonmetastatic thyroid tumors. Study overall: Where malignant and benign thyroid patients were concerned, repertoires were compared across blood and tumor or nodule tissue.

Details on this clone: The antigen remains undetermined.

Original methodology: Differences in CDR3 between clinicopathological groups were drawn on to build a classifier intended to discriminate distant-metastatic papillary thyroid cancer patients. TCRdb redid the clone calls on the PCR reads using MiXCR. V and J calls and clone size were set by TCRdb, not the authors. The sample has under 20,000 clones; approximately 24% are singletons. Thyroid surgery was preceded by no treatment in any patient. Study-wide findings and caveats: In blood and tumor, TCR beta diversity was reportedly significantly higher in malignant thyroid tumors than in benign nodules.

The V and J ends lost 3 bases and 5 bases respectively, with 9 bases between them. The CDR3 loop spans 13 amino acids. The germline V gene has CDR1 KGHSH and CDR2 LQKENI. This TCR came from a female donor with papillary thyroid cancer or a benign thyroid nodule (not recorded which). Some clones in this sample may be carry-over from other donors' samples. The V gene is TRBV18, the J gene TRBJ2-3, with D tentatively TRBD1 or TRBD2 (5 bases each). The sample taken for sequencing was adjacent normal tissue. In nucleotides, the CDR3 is TGTGCCAGCTCACCCTGGGGGTTAGATACGCAGTATTTT. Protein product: CASSPWGLDTQYF.